The entry below gives a single T cell receptor beta chain sequence along with its context. Its antigen is currently not known. Base qualities are not at hand, and no much larger clone is one base apart. The data originate from a study of cytotoxic CD8 clonotypes in ibrutinib-treated CLL (dated by TCRdb to about 2021). With respect to the entire study: In this cohort, some 14 patients were treatment-naive and about a dozen were relapsed/refractory, while about 17 had unmutated IGHV. On average, each sample yielded 250,000 to 300,000 productive templates and around 100,000 productive rearrangements. Responses were partial in roughly 24 patients and complete in 2; after median approximately 69 months follow-up, about 14 stayed in remission and some twelve progressed. Of the 70 to 100 people in the trial, 26 had longitudinal samples available. Cryopreserved peripheral blood mononuclear cells were collected before treatment, at response, and at either disease progression or sustained remission. Every sample from remission and from progressive disease was obtained while the patients were still on ibrutinib. Response samples were taken after a median of approximately 13 months on treatment, ranging from about 6 to 40 months.

In the paper's terms, the time point label means: approximately twelve months on ibrutinib. For TCR beta library preparation, roughly 2 micrograms of genomic DNA were extracted from the cryopreserved PBMCs. High-throughput TCR beta sequencing was performed on longitudinal blood samples from CLL patients receiving ibrutinib monotherapy. The patients took part in an open-label, single-center phase 2 trial of ibrutinib monotherapy. Study-wide conclusions, independent of this receptor: An increase in clonality was observed at ibrutinib response, with clonality remaining stable during sustained remission and falling back toward baseline at progression. Baseline clonality exceeded that of age-matched healthy donors and correlated strongly with circulating CD8+ T-cell counts. Public clonotypes were found to be uncommon and were observed to contract or remain stable during treatment; the increase in clonality was shown to reflect expansion of private clonotypes at ibrutinib response. Sampling times were not matched between sustained-remission and progressing patients, and lymph node repertoires were not studied.

Germline trimming amounts to 8 bases on V and 7 bases on J, with 10 as the count of junction bases outside the gene matches. The CDR3 goes from the cysteine to the phenylalanine over 15 residues. Kept here is only the CDR3 DNA, which spans 45 bases and is read in frame from base 1. CDR1 and CDR2 (SEHNR, FQNEAQ) derive from the germline V gene (reference sequence). On a MiSeq, deep resolution sequencing aimed for a depth between 1 in 1 million and 1 in 200,000 T cells, with each clonotype covered approximately 9.8x on average. The immunoSEQ hsTCRB Kit was used to generate TCR beta libraries. The authors processed their data as follows. The data were analyzed with ImmunoSEQ Analyzer and ImmunoSEQ Data Assistant, and V, D and J gene assignments followed IMGT definitions. Clonality was computed as one minus normalized Shannon entropy of productive rearrangement frequencies, ranging from 0 to 1. Only overrepresented clonotypes making up at least 0.05% of each patient's repertoire were included in the public clonotype analysis. Approximately 13 age-matched healthy donor repertoires from immuneACCESS served as clonality controls. TCRdb mirrors the immuneACCESS table, restricted to in-frame sequences. Some clones are absent from its copies; in checked studies, under half trace to an unresolved V gene, and the reason for the others is unknown. That table furnishes V, J and clone size, whereas the DNA furnished D and trimming. In all, the sample holds 150,000 to 200,000 clones, and roughly 86% of those were seen once. Over 2% of the sample is held by the ten biggest clonotypes.

This sequence originates from a human donor with chronic lymphocytic leukemia. The rearranged chain carries TRBV7-9 and TRBJ2-1; TRBD2 matches 11 bases in the middle. This specimen consisted of PBMCs, obtained after 12 months of ibrutinib treatment. The nucleotide sequence is TGTGCCAGCCCCAATAGCGGGGGGGTCAGGAATGAGCAGTTCTTC. Its translation reads: CASPNSGGVRNEQFF.